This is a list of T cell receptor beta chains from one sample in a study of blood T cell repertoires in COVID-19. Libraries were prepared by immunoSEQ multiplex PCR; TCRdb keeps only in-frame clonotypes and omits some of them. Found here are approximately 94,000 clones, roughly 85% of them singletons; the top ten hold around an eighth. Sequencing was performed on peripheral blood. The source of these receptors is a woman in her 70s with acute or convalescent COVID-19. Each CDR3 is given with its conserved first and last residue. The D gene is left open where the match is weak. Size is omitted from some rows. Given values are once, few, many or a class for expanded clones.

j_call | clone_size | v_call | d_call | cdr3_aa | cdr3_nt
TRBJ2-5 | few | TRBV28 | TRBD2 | CASGIGGAQETQYF | TGTGCCAGCGGGATCGGGGGGGCCCAGGAGACCCAGTACTTC
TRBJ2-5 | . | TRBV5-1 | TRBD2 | CASSLGLAGVVGETQYF | TGCGCCAGCAGCTTGGGACTAGCGGGGGTAGTAGGAGAGACCCAGTACTTC
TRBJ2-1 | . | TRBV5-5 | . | CASSLFTGYNEQFF | TGTGCCAGCAGCCTATTCACAGGGTACAATGAGCAGTTCTTC
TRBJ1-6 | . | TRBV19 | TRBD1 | CASSNRDSSYNSPLHF | TGTGCCAGTAGTAACCGGGACAGCTCCTATAATTCACCCCTCCACTTT
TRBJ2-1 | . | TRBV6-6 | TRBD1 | CASSTRQGSSYNEQFF | TGTGCCAGCAGTACCCGACAGGGAAGCTCCTACAATGAGCAGTTCTTC
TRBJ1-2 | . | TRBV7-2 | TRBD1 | CASSSGQGLAYGYTF | TGTGCCAGCAGCTCAGGACAGGGCCTAGCCTATGGCTACACCTTC
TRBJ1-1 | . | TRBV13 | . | CASSLGPGDTEAFF | TGTGCCAGCAGCTTAGGGCCAGGGGACACTGAAGCTTTCTTT
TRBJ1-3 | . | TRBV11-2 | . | CASSLGGASGNTIYF | TGTGCCAGCAGCTTAGGCGGGGCCTCTGGAAACACCATATATTTT
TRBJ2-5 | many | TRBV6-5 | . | CASNPGGGVETQYF | TGTGCCAGCAATCCAGGAGGAGGTGTAGAGACCCAGTACTTC
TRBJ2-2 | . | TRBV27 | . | CASSHLGARTGELFF | TGTGCCAGCAGCCACTTGGGGGCGAGAACCGGGGAGCTGTTTTTT
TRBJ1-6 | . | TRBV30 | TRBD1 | CAWSTTGGMSPLHF | TGTGCCTGGAGCACGACAGGGGGCATGTCACCCCTCCACTTT
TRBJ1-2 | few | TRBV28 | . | CASSPQGLGPNGYTF | TGTGCCAGCAGTCCTCAGGGATTAGGACCTAATGGCTACACCTTC
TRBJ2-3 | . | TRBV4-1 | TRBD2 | CASSQDWGSGEIDTQYF | TGCGCCAGCAGCCAAGATTGGGGTAGCGGGGAAATAGATACGCAGTATTTT
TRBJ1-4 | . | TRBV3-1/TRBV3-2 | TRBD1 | CASNLRGDEKLFF | TGTGCCAGCAACCTCAGGGGGGATGAAAAACTGTTTTTT
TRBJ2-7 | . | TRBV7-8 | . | CASSRQASSSYEQYF | TGTGCCAGCAGCCGACAGGCGTCGAGCTCCTACGAGCAGTACTTC
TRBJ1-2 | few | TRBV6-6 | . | CASRAEGTFGGYTF | TGTGCCAGCAGGGCTGAGGGGACTTTCGGTGGCTACACCTTC
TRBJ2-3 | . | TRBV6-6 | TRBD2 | CASSGSGGGTDTQYF | TGTGCCAGCAGTGGTAGCGGGGGCGGCACAGATACGCAGTATTTT
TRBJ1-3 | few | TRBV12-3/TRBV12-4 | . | CAGLWSSGNTIYF | TGTGCCGGACTCTGGAGCTCTGGAAACACCATATATTTT
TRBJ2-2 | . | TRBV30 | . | CAWDRPPTNTGELFF | TGTGCCTGGGACAGGCCCCCAACGAACACCGGGGAGCTGTTTTTT
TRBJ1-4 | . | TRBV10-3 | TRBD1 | CAISESGQGGYEKLFF | TGTGCCATCAGTGAGTCTGGACAGGGAGGATACGAAAAACTGTTTTTT
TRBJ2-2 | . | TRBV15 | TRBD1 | CATSKIPGQGAGELFF | TGTGCCACCAGCAAAATACCGGGACAGGGTGCCGGGGAGCTGTTTTTT
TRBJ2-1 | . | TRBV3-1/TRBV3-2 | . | CASSQDALTGQFF | TGTGCCAGCAGCCAAGATGCTCTAACGGGGCAGTTCTTC
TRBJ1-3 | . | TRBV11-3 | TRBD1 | CAGGQGAGNTIYF | TGTGCCGGGGGACAGGGGGCTGGAAACACCATATATTTT
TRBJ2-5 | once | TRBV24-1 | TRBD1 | CATSDLRDRGGETQYF | TGTGCCACCAGTGATTTACGGGACAGGGGAGGAGAGACCCAGTACTTC
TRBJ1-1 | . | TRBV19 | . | CASTPGSTEAFF | TGTGCCAGTACACCAGGAAGCACTGAAGCTTTCTTT
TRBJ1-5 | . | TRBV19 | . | CASKPGGTQPQHF | TGTGCCAGTAAACCAGGAGGGACTCAGCCCCAGCATTTT
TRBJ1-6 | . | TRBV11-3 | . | CASSPQGNPDSPLHF | TGTGCCAGCAGCCCCCAGGGTAACCCCGATTCACCCCTCCACTTT
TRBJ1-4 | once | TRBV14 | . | CASSQDRGRGFEKLFF | TGTGCCAGCAGCCAAGATCGCGGGCGAGGATTCGAAAAACTGTTTTTT
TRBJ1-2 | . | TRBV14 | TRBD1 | CASSHLDRGQGYTF | TGTGCCAGCAGCCATCTCGACAGGGGGCAGGGCTACACCTTC
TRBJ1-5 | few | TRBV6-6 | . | CASSYSEPNQPQHF | TGTGCCAGCAGTTACTCGGAGCCTAATCAGCCCCAGCATTTT
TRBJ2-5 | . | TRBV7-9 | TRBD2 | CASTIRTSGGAGETQYF | TGTGCCAGCACCATCAGGACTAGCGGGGGGGCTGGGGAGACCCAGTACTTC
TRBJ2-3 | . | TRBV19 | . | CASSILGAGGTDTQYF | TGTGCCAGTAGTATTTTGGGGGCAGGGGGCACAGATACGCAGTATTTT
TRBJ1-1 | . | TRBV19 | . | CASSPHFREMNTEAFF | TGTGCCAGTAGTCCACACTTCAGGGAAATGAACACTGAAGCTTTCTTT
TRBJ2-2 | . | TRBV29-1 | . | CSTNGDPPGELFF | TGCAGCACTAACGGTGACCCCCCCGGGGAGCTGTTTTTT
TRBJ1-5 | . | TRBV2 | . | CASSPSTQGNQPQHF | TGTGCCAGCAGCCCCTCTACACAGGGCAATCAGCCCCAGCATTTT
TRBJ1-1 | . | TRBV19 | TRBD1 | CASSNSGQRPNTEAFF | TGTGCCAGTAGTAACTCGGGACAGCGCCCGAACACTGAAGCTTTCTTT
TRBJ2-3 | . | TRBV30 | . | CAWEPLDRDTQYF | TGTGCCTGGGAGCCCTTGGACAGAGATACGCAGTATTTT
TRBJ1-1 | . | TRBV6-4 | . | CASPTGFVVSCTEAFF | TGTGCCAGCCCAACAGGGTTTGTGGTTTCTTGCACTGAAGCTTTCTTT
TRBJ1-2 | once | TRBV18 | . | CASSPMTTQLYGYTF | TGTGCCAGCTCACCAATGACAACTCAGCTCTATGGCTACACCTTC
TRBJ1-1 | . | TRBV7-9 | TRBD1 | CASSFRQGSEAFF | TGTGCCAGCAGCTTCCGACAGGGTAGTGAAGCTTTCTTT
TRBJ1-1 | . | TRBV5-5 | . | CASSWAGRGTEAFF | TGTGCCAGCAGCTGGGCAGGACGGGGCACTGAAGCTTTCTTT
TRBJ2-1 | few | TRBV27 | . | CASSPRASTGEQFF | TGTGCCAGCAGTCCCCGAGCGAGCACCGGCGAGCAGTTCTTC
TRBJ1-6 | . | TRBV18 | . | CASSLGRGDNSPLHF | TGTGCCAGCTCACTGGGCAGGGGCGACAATTCACCCCTCCACTTT
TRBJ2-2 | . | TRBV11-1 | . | CASREPGNTGELFF | TGTGCCAGCAGGGAGCCGGGGAACACCGGGGAGCTGTTTTTT
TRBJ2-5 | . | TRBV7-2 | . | CASSLGRASETQYF | TGTGCCAGCAGCTTAGGGCGGGCCTCGGAGACCCAGTACTTC
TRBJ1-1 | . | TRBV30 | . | CAWGRGDTEAFF | TGTGCCTGGGGGAGGGGCGACACTGAAGCTTTCTTT
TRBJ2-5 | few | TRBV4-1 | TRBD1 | CASSLRDREETQYF | TGCGCCAGCAGCCTCCGGGACAGGGAAGAGACCCAGTACTTC
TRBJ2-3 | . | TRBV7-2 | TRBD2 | CASSGTSGADTQYF | TGTGCCAGCAGCGGGACTAGCGGGGCAGATACGCAGTATTTT
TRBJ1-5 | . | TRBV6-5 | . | CASSYSQGPQHF | TGTGCCAGCAGTTACTCGCAGGGGCCCCAGCATTTT